This paragraph reports one T cell receptor beta chain. Antigen unknown. This entry belongs to a study of siplizumab effects on memory and regulatory T cells. Study findings and constraints: Significantly reduced by siplizumab was the cumulative frequency of alloreactive sequences, namely those traceable to unstimulated CD4+ memory cells. Treg origin accounted for an average of roughly 69% of mappable alloreactive CD4+ clones with siplizumab and roughly 26% in controls. In unstimulated cells, naive T cells appeared more diverse than memory T cells and seemed major alloresponse contributors.

Profiling relied on immunoSEQ multiplex PCR, and the TCRdb table lists in-frame clones only, not all of them. The table records some 100,000 clones, 90% to 95% of them present only once. The sample was CD8+ T cells sorted from blood. This TCR was sampled from a human donor in good health.

The CDR3 spells CASSIDPAGNTEAFF. The CDR3 coding sequence is TGTGCCAGTAGTATAGATCCGGCAGGGAACACTGAAGCTTTCTTT. The chain employs TRBV19 and TRBJ1-1; D gene uncertain. V lost 0 bases and J 1 base, leaving 9 bases between the germline ends. The CDR3 totals 15 residues. CDR1 is LNHDA, CDR2 SQIVND, per germline (reference sequence).